Here is one TCR beta chain with its context. Its antigen is not identified. The germline V gene encodes CDR1 MDHEN and CDR2 SYDVKM. Trimming stripped 1 base from V and 4 bases from J, with 7 bases between. This CDR3 is built from 13 residues. The sample originates from a study of T cell responses to AZD1222 COVID-19 vaccine. Looking at the study overall: Researchers grouped second doses given at about 4 or about 12 weeks into one pool. General observations from the study: Across the whole spike, CD4 TCRs peaked at regions 160-218 and 743-854. When two AZD1222 doses had been given, Spike-specific TCR breadth and depth rose. Within unmutated variant regions lay the reported targets of nearly half of spike-specific TCRs.

Sequenced by immunoSEQ multiplex PCR; TCRdb stores in-frame clones only, minus some. The sample has more than 250,000 clones, over 85% seen once. This clonotype was sampled from an adult in good health. The input for sequencing was peripheral blood, taken on day 0 of AZD1222 vaccination. The chain couples TRBV28 to TRBJ1-2, with D uncertain. CDR3 in DNA: TGTGCCAGCAGTTTATCCGGTTCCTATGGCTACACCTTC. Protein: CASSLSGSYGYTF.